This TCR beta chain was identified during a study of immune evolution from preneoplasia to lung adenocarcinoma. The data were produced by immunoSEQ multiplex PCR, yet TCRdb's version contains in-frame clones alone and is incomplete. This table holds roughly 4,000 clones, 82% found once. The CDR3 spans 15 residues. The V gene's germline CDR1 is SGHRS and CDR2 YFSETQ. V was pared by 5 bases and J by 0 bases, with 11 bases between. The rearrangement links TRBV5-1 to TRBJ2-2; tentative D call: TRBD2 (6 bases). Sequencing was carried out using FFPE invasive lung adenocarcinoma tissue. The clonotype was recovered from a person in their 70s with invasive lung adenocarcinoma. This CDR3 is CASRLAGTNTGELFF. CDR3 DNA sequence: TGCGCCAGCAGACTGGCGGGGACGAACACCGGGGAGCTGTTTTTT. Complete variable domain (other parts from reference TRBV5-1 and TRBJ2-2): KAGVTQTPRYLIKTRGQQVTLSCSPISGHRSVSWYQQTPGQGLQFLFEYFSETQRNKGNFPGRFSGRQFSNSRSEMNVSTLELGDSALYLCASRLAGTNTGELFFGEGSRLTVL.